Sequencing of this T cell receptor (beta chain) was carried out in a study of blood T cell repertoires in COVID-19. Whole-study context: Acute and convalescent COVID-19 samples came from the United States, Italy and Spain. PBMCs, B-cell-depleted T cells, or T cells provided the cDNA or gDNA that made up the material.

Some clones are missing from TCRdb's copy, which holds only in-frame ones; the method was immunoSEQ multiplex PCR. The sample yields 270,000 or so clones, about four fifths seen once. Germline V gene data show CDR1 as KGHSH and CDR2 as LQKENI. This CDR3 has 17 amino acids. The V gene end was trimmed by 3 bases and the J gene end by 4 bases; junction bases not matched to a gene: 3. Sample: peripheral blood. The genes are TRBV18 and TRBJ2-1; 16 bases match TRBD2. This clonotype was sampled from a woman between 18 and 30 years old with acute or convalescent COVID-19. The CDR3 DNA follows: TGTGCCAGCTCACCGGGACTAGCGGGAGGGGTTTACAATGAGCAGTTCTTC. It specifies CASSPGLAGGVYNEQFF.